The present T cell receptor (beta chain) was sequenced within a study of T cell clonality in common variable immunodeficiency. Study-wide points: Reportedly, TCR beta sequences from common variable immunodeficiency showed fewer deletions and N-nucleotide insertions.

This clone was recorded at least ten times. Its antigen is unidentified. The CDR3 end is not reached by the read, which stops 3 residues before it; the germline J gene fills it in. Here immunoSEQ multiplex PCR was the method, and the copy in TCRdb shows in-frame clones only, minus some. Sampling found around 55,000 clones, none seen once. The CDR3 length is 14 residues. Germline CDR1 reads SGHTA; CDR2 reads FQGNSA. Material for sequencing was peripheral blood mononuclear cells. This clonotype was obtained from a person aged 18 to 75 in good health. V is TRBV7-2 and J is TRBJ1-1; no reliable D call. CDR3 protein: CASSPQYGEPEAFF. Partial CDR3 DNA: TGTGCCAGCAGCCCCCAATACGGGGAGCCAGAA.